One and the same sample provided the 7 T cell receptor beta chains below, sequenced in a study of cytomegalovirus exposure and HLA in healthy donors. Measured with immunoSEQ multiplex PCR; TCRdb has only the in-frame clones, and not every one. The data contain 150,000 to 200,000 clones, 80% to 85% of them singletons. The specimen was PBMCs. The receptors come from a woman between 18 and 29 years old in good health and CMV-seropositive.

The CDR3 bases are TGTGCCAGCAGCCCCGGAGGGCGGAGGGAGGGAAATACGCAGTATTTT. Residues: CASSPGGRREGNTQYF. The chain employs TRBV11-3 and TRBJ2-3; TRBD2 matches 7 bases. This CDR3 region has 16 residues. Germline CDR1 SGHNT, CDR2 YENEEA. Trimming cost V 5 bases and J 7 bases; bases outside gene matches: 15.

This clone was seen more than once but under ten times. The gene calls are TRBV7-9 and TRBJ1-3; tentative D call: TRBD1 (5 bases). Germline V CDR1 and CDR2: SEHNR, FQNEAQ (reference sequence). V lost 1 base and J lost 2, with 12 bases in between. The CDR3 runs 16 residues. The CDR3 DNA reads as TGTGCCAGCAGCTTAGTCAAGGGGAGGCCTGGAAACACCATATATTTT. This sequence encodes CASSLVKGRPGNTIYF.

The chain employs TRBV4-1 and TRBJ2-3; possible D gene TRBD2, 6 bases. The CDR3 length is 20 residues. V lost 0 bases and J lost 0, with 22 bases in between. CDR1 and CDR2 (germline): MGHRA, YSYEKL. The CDR3 here is CASSQEFFGGLLTSTDTQYF. In nucleotides, the CDR3 is TGCGCCAGCAGCCAAGAGTTCTTCGGGGGTCTACTTACTAGCACAGATACGCAGTATTTT.

This chain uses TRBV19 with TRBJ1-2; 8 bases are a match to TRBD1. V lost 4 bases and J lost 5; bases outside the gene matches: 9. Per the germline V gene, CDR1 is LNHDA and CDR2 is SQIVND (reference sequence). The CDR3 loop spans 15 amino acids. The CDR3: CASSTTTGATYGYTF. The CDR3 DNA follows: TGTGCCAGTAGTACCACGACAGGGGCCACATATGGCTACACCTTC. The complete variable domain, with remaining parts taken from reference TRBV19 and TRBJ1-2, reads DGGITQSPKYLFRKEGQNVTLSCEQNLNHDAMYWYRQDPGQGLRLIYYSQIVNDFQKGDIAEGYSVSREKKESFPLTVTSAQKNPTAFYLCASSTTTGATYGYTFGSGTRLTVV.

V usage is TRBV6-1 and J usage is TRBJ2-7, with 7 positions matching TRBD2. V trimming: 1 base; J trimming: 0 bases; junction bases outside the gene matches: 9. The V gene's germline CDR1 is MNHNS and CDR2 SASEGT. The CDR3 is 17 amino acids. CDR3 loop: CASSEDSLAAHSYEQYF. DNA of the CDR3: TGTGCCAGCAGTGAAGATTCGCTAGCGGCGCACTCCTACGAGCAGTACTTC.

DNA of the CDR3: TGTGCCACCAGCAACGGCAGGGATTCTGGCTACACCTTC. Protein sequence: CATSNGRDSGYTF. The V call is TRBV15, the J call TRBJ1-2; tentatively, D is TRBD1 (5 bases). V was cut by 4 bases and J by 7 bases, with 13 bases left in between. This CDR3 has 13 residues. Germline CDR1 and CDR2: LNHNV and YYDKDF (reference sequence).

The chain employs TRBV7-8 and TRBJ1-3, with D tentatively TRBD1 (6 bases). V gave up 1 base and J gave up 11 bases, with 15 bases separating them. The length of the CDR3 is 14 residues. CDR1 and CDR2 (germline): SGHVS, FQNEAQ. CDR3 nucleotide sequence: TGTGCCAGCAGCTTAGAACAGGGAAACCTCCCCATATATTTT. Amino acid sequence: CASSLEQGNLPIYF.